This entry concerns a single T cell receptor beta chain. In the original analysis: Using reference gene primer amplification, nucleated cell counts were estimated. Sequencing was performed with immunoSEQ multiplex PCR; in TCRdb, only in-frame clones are kept and a portion is missing. That table furnishes V, J and clone size, whereas the DNA furnished D and trimming. The repertoire has over 250,000 clones, about 68% of them found once; the top ten carry 2.5% to 4%. The source of the sample is a study of blood T cell repertoires in COVID-19. Study in general: Samples representing acute and convalescent COVID-19 were sourced from the United States, Italy and Spain. T cells, B-cell-depleted T cells, or PBMCs provided the cDNA or gDNA that served as material.

This CDR3 has 17 residues. The germline gives CDR1 MGHRA, CDR2 YSYEKL. V lost 3 bases to trimming and J lost 2 bases, with 19 bases between them. The chain uses TRBV4-1 and TRBJ2-5; no firm D call. This receptor was obtained from a woman of 80 years or more with acute or convalescent COVID-19. Sequenced sample: peripheral blood. The CDR3 coding sequence is TGCGCCAGCAGCCACGACTTCGACCAAGGAATACAAGAGACCCAGTACTTC. This encodes CASSHDFDQGIQETQYF.